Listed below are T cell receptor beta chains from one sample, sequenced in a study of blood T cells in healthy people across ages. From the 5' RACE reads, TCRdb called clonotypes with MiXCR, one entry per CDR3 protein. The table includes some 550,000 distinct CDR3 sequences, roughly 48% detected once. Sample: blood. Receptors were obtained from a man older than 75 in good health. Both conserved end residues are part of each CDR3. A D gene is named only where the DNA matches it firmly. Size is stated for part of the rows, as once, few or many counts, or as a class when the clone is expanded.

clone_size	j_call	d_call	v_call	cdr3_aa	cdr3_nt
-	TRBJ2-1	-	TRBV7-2	CASSSTVMSSLNNEQFF	TGTGCCAGCAGCTCAACAGTGATGTCTTCACTGAACAATGAGCAGTTCTTC
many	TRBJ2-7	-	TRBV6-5	CASSYSRLGNEQYF	TGTGCCAGCAGTTACTCGCGACTAGGGAACGAGCAGTACTTC
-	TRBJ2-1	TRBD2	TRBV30	CACIGLAGFPSYNEQFF	TGTGCCTGCATTGGACTAGCGGGCTTTCCCTCCTACAATGAGCAGTTCTTC
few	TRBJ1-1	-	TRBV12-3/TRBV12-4	CASTTGDFGNTEAFF	TGTGCCAGCACCACTGGGGACTTCGGGAACACTGAAGCTTTCTTT
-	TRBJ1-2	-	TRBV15	CATGSDGANYGYTF	TGTGCCACCGGCAGCGACGGAGCTAACTATGGCTACACCTTC
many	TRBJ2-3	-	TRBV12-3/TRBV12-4	CASSSTGASTDTQYF	TGTGCCAGCAGCTCTACGGGCGCTAGCACAGATACGCAGTATTTT
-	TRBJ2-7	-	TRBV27	CASSRVGVAKIPYEQYF	TGTGCCAGCAGTCGGGTCGGGGTAGCGAAGATTCCCTACGAGCAGTACTTC
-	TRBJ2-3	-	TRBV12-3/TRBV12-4	CASSSTGRGTDTRYF	TGTGCCAGCAGTTCCACAGGGAGGGGGACAGATACGCGGTATTTT
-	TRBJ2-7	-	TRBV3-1	CASSQDGDFYEQYF	TGTGCCAGCAGCCAAGATGGGGACTTTTACGAGCAGTACTTC
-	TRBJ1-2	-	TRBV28	CASSPRTERYTF	TGTGCCAGCAGTCCGCGGACGGAACGCTACACCTTC
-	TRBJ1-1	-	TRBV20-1	CSAREGGRGDTEAFF	TGCAGTGCTAGAGAAGGGGGGCGGGGGGACACTGAAGCTTTCTTT
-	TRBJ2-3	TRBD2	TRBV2	CASSVLSGATDTQYF	TGTGCCAGCAGTGTTCTGAGCGGGGCTACAGATACGCAGTATTTT
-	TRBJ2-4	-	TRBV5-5	CASSSDMSGAKNIQYF	TGTGCCAGCAGCTCTGACATGAGCGGCGCCAAAAACATTCAGTACTTC
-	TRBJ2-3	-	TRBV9	CASSVDVFDTDTQYF	TGTGCCAGCAGCGTAGATGTGTTCGACACAGATACGCAGTATTTT
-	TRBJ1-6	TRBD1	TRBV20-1	CSANQGQENSPLHF	TGCAGTGCTAACCAGGGACAGGAAAATTCACCCCTCCACTTT
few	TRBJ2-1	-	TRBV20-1	CSATETPKQFF	TGCAGTGCTACGGAGACTCCAAAGCAGTTCTTC
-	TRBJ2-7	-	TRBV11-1	CASSPRTEGEQYF	TGTGCCAGCAGCCCCCGGACAGAAGGCGAGCAGTACTTC
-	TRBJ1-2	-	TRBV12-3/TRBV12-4	CASSAPGNYGYTF	TGTGCCAGCAGTGCACCGGGCAACTATGGCTACACCTTC
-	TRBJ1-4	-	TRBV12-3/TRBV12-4	CASSSEVEKLFF	TGTGCCAGCAGTTCCGAGGTTGAAAAACTGTTTTTT
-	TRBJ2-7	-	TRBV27	CASSFVPTYEQYF	TGTGCCAGCAGTTTTGTGCCGACCTACGAGCAGTACTTC
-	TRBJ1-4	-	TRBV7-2	CASSYDRNEKLFF	TGTGCCAGCAGCTACGACAGGAATGAAAAACTGTTTTTT
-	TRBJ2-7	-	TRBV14	CASSRRATREQYF	TGTGCCAGCAGTCGCCGGGCTACTAGGGAGCAGTACTTC
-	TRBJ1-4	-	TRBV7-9	CASSLDANEKLFF	TGTGCCAGCAGCTTAGACGCTAATGAAAAACTGTTTTTT
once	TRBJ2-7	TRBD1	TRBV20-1	CSTGQGGVGEQYF	TGCAGTACGGGACAGGGCGGGGTTGGCGAGCAGTACTTC
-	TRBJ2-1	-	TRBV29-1	CSVESDHRDNEQFF	TGCAGCGTTGAATCGGACCACCGGGACAATGAGCAGTTCTTC
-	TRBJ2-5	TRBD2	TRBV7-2	CASSPRTSGSETQYF	TGTGCCAGCAGCCCCCGGACTAGCGGGTCTGAGACCCAGTACTTC
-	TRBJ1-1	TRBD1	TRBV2	CASRRQGVAFF	TGTGCCAGCAGACGACAGGGAGTCGCTTTCTTT
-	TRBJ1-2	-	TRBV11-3	CASRNYRAQGIRGYTF	TGTGCCAGCAGAAACTACCGGGCCCAGGGGATTCGGGGCTACACCTTC
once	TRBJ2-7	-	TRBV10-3	CATGQYLDYEQYF	TGTGCCACCGGACAGTACCTTGATTACGAGCAGTACTTC
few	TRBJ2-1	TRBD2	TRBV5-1	CASSLGGTSGTNEQFF	TGCGCCAGCAGCTTGGGGGGGACTAGCGGGACCAATGAGCAGTTCTTC
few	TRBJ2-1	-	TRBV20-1	CSARVAGRSDEQFF	TGCAGTGCTAGAGTGGCGGGACGTTCAGATGAGCAGTTCTTC
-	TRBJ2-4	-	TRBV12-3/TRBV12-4	CASRGRASKNIQYF	TGTGCCAGCCGCGGGCGGGCATCCAAAAACATTCAGTACTTC
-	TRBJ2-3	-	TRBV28	CASSFLGRPDTQYF	TGTGCCAGCAGTTTTTTGGGGCGGCCAGATACGCAGTATTTT
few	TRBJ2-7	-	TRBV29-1	CSVQGGGDYEQYF	TGCAGCGTTCAAGGAGGGGGTGACTACGAGCAGTACTTC
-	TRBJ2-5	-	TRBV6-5	CAGSPRVQHYEETQYF	TGTGCCGGCAGCCCACGGGTACAGCACTATGAAGAGACCCAGTACTTC
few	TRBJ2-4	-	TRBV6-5	CASSYSRGVTKNIQYF	TGTGCCAGCAGTTACTCGAGGGGAGTGACCAAAAACATTCAGTACTTC
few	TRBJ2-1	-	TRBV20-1	CSASYARGGEQFF	TGCAGTGCTAGTTATGCTAGGGGCGGTGAGCAGTTCTTC
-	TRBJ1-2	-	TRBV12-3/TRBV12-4	CASSRSYGYTF	TGTGCCAGCAGCCGCTCATATGGCTACACCTTC
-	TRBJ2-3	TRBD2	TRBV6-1	CASRKRGGGTDTQYF	TGTGCCAGCAGAAAGCGGGGGGGCGGCACAGATACGCAGTATTTT
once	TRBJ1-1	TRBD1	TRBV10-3	CATVLTGDTEAFF	TGTGCCACCGTCCTGACAGGGGACACTGAAGCTTTCTTT
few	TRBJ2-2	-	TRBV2	CASSPRGGNTGELFF	TGTGCCAGCAGCCCTAGGGGGGGGAACACCGGGGAGCTGTTTTTT
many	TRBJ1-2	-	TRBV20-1	CSARGGTFYTYGYTF	TGCAGTGCTAGAGGGGGGACCTTCTATACCTATGGCTACACCTTC
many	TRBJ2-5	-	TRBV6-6	CASSREPGTRSETQYF	TGTGCCAGCAGTAGGGAGCCCGGGACACGGTCGGAGACCCAGTACTTC
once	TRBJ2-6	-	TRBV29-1	CSVAEAGANVLTF	TGCAGCGTTGCAGAGGCTGGGGCCAACGTCCTGACTTTC
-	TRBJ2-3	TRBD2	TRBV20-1	CSARDLQRGATDTQYF	TGCAGTGCTAGAGATCTCCAGCGGGGGGCCACAGATACGCAGTATTTT